This T cell receptor beta chain was retrieved from a study of preoperative IRX-2 immunotherapy in early breast cancer. The treatment: preoperative locoregional IRX-2 cytokine immunotherapy. Patients received preoperative, locoregional IRX-2 cytokine immunotherapy in a phase Ib study. This CDR3 is built from 14 residues. The germline gives CDR1 LNHDA, CDR2 SQIVND (reference sequence). Trimming removed 3 bases at V and 2 bases at J, with 10 bases between. Repertoires were generated with immunoSEQ multiplex PCR, while TCRdb's copy carries only in-frame clones and drops some. The sample carries some 99,000 clones, about nine tenths recorded once.

Sequencing was performed on tumor tissue, taken after IRX-2 immunotherapy. This clonotype was obtained from a human donor with breast cancer. The chain is built from TRBV19 and TRBJ2-5; D is unclear. Here the CDR3 reads CASSITSYQETQYF. The CDR3 region has the DNA TGTGCCAGTAGTATTACGTCGTATCAAGAGACCCAGTACTTC.